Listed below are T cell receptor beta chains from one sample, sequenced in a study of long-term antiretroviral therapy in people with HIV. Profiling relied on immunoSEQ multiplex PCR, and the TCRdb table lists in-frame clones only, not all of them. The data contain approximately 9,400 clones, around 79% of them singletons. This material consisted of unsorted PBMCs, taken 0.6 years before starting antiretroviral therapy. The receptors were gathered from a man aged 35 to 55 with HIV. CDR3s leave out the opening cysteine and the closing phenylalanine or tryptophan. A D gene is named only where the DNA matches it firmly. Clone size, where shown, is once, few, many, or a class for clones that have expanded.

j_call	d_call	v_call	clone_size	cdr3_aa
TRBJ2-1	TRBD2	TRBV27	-	ASSQTAGGPYNEQF
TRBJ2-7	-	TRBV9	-	ASSVDGGSYEQY
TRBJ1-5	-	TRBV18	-	ASSPQSDLNQPQH
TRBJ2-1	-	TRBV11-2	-	ASSQGLGYNEQF
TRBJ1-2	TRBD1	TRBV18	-	ASSRTGQGDDLYGYT
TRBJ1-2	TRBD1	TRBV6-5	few	ASRRGQGANYGYT
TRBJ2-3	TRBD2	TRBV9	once	ASSWTSGGTDTQY
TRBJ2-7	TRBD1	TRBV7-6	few	ASSLMGDSSYEQY
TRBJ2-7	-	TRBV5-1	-	ASSTGPYEQY
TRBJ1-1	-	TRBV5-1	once	ASRPGGSTEAF
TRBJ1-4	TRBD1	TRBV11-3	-	ASSSDREEEKLF
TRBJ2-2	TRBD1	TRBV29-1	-	SVGGQGGTGELF
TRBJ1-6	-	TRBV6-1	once	ASSEGRINSPLH
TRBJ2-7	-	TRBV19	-	ASSPIAASSYEQY
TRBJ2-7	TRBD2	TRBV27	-	ASRKGLGEQY
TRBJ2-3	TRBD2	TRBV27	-	ASSPYGTSGGTSTDTQY
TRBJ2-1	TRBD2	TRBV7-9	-	ASSPLAGGRGNEQF
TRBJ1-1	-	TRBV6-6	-	ASRQQGNTEAF
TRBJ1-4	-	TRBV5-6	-	ASTTTGTNEKLF
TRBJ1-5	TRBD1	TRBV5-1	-	ASSPGTESNQPQH
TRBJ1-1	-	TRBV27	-	ASSLGLSWGMNTEAF
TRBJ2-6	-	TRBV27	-	ASSPHRGGLSGANVLT
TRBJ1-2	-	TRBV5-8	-	ASSKGGGLNNYGYT
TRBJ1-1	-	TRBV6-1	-	ASSETFGGEAF
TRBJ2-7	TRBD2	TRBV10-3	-	AISGSSGPHEQY
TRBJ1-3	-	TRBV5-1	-	ASSFIPGPFSSIY
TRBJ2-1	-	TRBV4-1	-	ASSQVRVGGDNNEQF
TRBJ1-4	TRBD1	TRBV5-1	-	ASSAGTGYEKLF
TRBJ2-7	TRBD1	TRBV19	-	ASSSGQGTSYEQY